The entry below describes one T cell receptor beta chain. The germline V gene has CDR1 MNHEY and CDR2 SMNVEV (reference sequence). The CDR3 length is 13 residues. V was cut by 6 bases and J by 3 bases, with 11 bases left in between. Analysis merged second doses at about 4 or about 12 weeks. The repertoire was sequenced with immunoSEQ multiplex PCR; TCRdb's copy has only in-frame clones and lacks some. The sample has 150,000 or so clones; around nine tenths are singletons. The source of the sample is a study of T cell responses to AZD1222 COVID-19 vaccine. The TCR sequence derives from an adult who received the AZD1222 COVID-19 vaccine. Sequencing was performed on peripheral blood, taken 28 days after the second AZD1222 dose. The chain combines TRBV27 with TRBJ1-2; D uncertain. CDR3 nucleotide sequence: TGTGCCAGCAGGTTTACAGATGACTATGGCTACACCTTC. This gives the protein CASRFTDDYGYTF.